The source of this T cell receptor beta chain is a study of technical replicates of blood from a few donors. Clones were read by immunoSEQ multiplex PCR, and TCRdb kept only the in-frame ones, dropping some. The sample contains more than 65,000 clones, approximately 78% of which appear only once. CDR3 length: 17 residues. The germline V gene encodes CDR1 LGHNA and CDR2 YSLEER. Trimming stripped 4 bases from V and 2 bases from J, with 19 bases between. The chain uses TRBV4-3 and TRBJ2-3; TRBD2 might be the D (6 bases). The sequencing input was PBMCs. The clonotype comes from a human donor in good health. Some clones in this sample may be carry-over from other donors' samples. CDR3 bases: TGCGCCAGCAGCCGGACCGGGACTCGCAAAAACACAGATACGCAGTATTTT. It is translated as CASSRTGTRKNTDTQYF.